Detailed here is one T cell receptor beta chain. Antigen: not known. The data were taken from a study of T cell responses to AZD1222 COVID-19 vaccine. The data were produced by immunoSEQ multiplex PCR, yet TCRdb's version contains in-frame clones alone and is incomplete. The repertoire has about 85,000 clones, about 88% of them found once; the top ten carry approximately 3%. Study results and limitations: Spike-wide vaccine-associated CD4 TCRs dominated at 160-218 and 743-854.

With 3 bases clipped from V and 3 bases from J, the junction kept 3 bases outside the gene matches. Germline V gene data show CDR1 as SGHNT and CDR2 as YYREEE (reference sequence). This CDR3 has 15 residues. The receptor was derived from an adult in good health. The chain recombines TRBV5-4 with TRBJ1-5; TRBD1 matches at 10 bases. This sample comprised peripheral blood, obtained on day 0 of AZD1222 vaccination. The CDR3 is CASSSGTGVNQPQHF. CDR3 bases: TGTGCCAGCAGCTCGGGGACAGGGGTCAATCAGCCCCAGCATTTT. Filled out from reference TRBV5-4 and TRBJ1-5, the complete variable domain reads ETGVTQSPTHLIKTRGQQVTLRCSSQSGHNTVSWYQQALGQGPQFIFQYYREEENGRGNFPPRFSGLQFPNYSSELNVNALELDDSALYLCASSSGTGVNQPQHFGDGTRLSIL.